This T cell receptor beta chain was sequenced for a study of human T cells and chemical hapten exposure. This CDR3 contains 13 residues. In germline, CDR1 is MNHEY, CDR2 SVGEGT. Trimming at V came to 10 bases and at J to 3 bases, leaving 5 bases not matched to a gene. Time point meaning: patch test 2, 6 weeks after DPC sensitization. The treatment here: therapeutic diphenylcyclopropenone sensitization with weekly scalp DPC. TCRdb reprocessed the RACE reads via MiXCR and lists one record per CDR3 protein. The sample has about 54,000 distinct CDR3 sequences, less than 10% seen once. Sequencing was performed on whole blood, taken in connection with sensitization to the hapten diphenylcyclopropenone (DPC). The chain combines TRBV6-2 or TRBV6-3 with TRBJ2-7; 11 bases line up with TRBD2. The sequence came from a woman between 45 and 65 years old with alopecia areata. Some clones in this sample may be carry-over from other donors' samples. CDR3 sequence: CATETSGVYEQYF. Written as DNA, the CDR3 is TGTGCCACGGAGACTAGCGGGGTCTACGAGCAGTACTTC.